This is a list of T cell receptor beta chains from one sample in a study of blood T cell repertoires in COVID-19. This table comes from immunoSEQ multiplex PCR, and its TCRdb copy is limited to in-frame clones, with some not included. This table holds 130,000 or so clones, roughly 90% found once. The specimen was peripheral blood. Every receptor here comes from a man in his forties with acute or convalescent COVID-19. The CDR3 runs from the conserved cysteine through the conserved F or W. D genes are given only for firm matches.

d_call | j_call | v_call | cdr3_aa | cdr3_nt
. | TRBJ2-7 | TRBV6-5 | CASSYLSSYEQYF | TGTGCCAGCAGTTACCTTAGCTCCTACGAGCAGTACTTC
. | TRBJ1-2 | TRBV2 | CASNQGGGYGYTF | TGTGCCAGCAACCAAGGGGGGGGCTATGGCTACACCTTC
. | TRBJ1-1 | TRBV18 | CASSPPPDFNEAFF | TGTGCCAGCTCACCACCCCCCGACTTCAATGAAGCTTTCTTT
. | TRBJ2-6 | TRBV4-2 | CASSQTGSGANVLTF | TGTGCCAGCAGCCAGACGGGCTCTGGGGCCAACGTCCTGACTTTC
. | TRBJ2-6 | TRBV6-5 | CASSRSGANVLTF | TGTGCCAGCAGTCGCTCTGGGGCCAACGTCCTGACTTTC
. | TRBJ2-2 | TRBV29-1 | CSVKSPGELFF | TGCAGCGTTAAGAGCCCCGGGGAGCTGTTTTTT
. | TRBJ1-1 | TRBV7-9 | CASSLGPRQPLSEAFF | TGTGCCAGCAGCTTAGGGCCCAGGCAACCCCTTTCAGAAGCTTTCTTT
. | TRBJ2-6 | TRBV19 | CASTSPRTESPTSGANVLTF | TGTGCCAGTACCTCACCGAGGACAGAGAGCCCGACCTCTGGGGCCAACGTCCTGACTTTC
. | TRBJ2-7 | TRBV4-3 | CASSQEDRLYEQYF | TGCGCCAGCAGCCAGGAGGACAGACTTTACGAGCAGTACTTC
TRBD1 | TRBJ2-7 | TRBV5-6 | CASKQSDRGDEQYF | TGTGCCAGCAAACAATCGGACAGGGGCGACGAGCAGTACTTC